This TCR beta chain was identified in a study of blood T cell repertoires in COVID-19. As for the study in general: Collection of acute and convalescent COVID-19 samples took place in the United States, Italy and Spain. Nucleic acid was either cDNA or gDNA, and it came from T cells, B-cell-depleted T cells, or PBMCs.

Per the original methods: Estimates of nucleated cell counts were drawn from the amplification of reference gene primers. Repertoires were generated with immunoSEQ multiplex PCR, while TCRdb's copy carries only in-frame clones and drops some. That table supplies the V and J calls and clone size; D and trimming were determined from the DNA. The sample lists roughly 86,000 clones, about four fifths occurring once. This CDR3 has 16 residues. Germline CDR1 is SNHLY and CDR2 is FYNNEI. The V end lost 6 bases, the J end lost 6 bases, and 18 bases lay between the germline ends. J is TRBJ1-6 and V is TRBV2; D is unresolved. Sequenced sample: peripheral blood. The receptor was isolated from a woman in her seventies with acute or convalescent COVID-19. CDR3 sequence reads: CASRERSGGPNSPLHF. Here the CDR3 DNA reads TGTGCCAGCAGAGAAAGGTCAGGAGGCCCTAATTCACCCCTCCACTTT.